Listed here are 24 T cell receptor beta chains from one sample, sequenced in a study of radiation and T cells in renal cell carcinoma. Regarding time point: blood 2 weeks post-SBRT. Specified treatment: 15 Gy SBRT to primary tumor, nephrectomy 4 weeks later. Clones were read by immunoSEQ multiplex PCR, and TCRdb kept only the in-frame ones, dropping some. The sample holds 150,000 to 160,000 clones, about nine tenths seen once. The sample here was blood, taken from a patient whose treatment included radiotherapy and nephrectomy. These receptors were obtained from a woman between 45 and 60 years old with renal cell carcinoma.

This chain links TRBV19 with TRBJ1-5; 7 bases agree with TRBD1. The V gene end was trimmed by 4 bases and the J gene end by 5 bases; junction bases not matched to a gene: 8. CDR3 size: 15 residues. CDR1 and CDR2 from the germline V gene are LNHDA and SQIVND (reference sequence). The CDR3 sequence is CASSTRRQGDQPQHF. CDR3 sequence (DNA): TGTGCCAGTAGTACCCGACGCCAGGGGGATCAGCCCCAGCATTTT.

The CDR3 DNA reads TGTGCCAGCAGAGCCGGGACAGGGAATAGTGAGCAGTTCTTC. This translates into CASRAGTGNSEQFF. This chain joins TRBV7-2 and TRBJ2-1; TRBD1 aligns across 9 bases. The CDR3 extends over 14 amino acids. Germline V gene sequence: CDR1 SGHTA, CDR2 FQGNSA. J lost 9 bases, V lost 6 bases, and 9 bases had no gene match.

The chain couples TRBV6-5 to TRBJ2-7; 7 nucleotides align to TRBD1. The germline V gene encodes CDR1 MNHEY and CDR2 SVGAGI. The CDR3 spans 15 residues. V was pared by 0 bases and J by 5 bases, with 7 bases of the junction left unmatched. The CDR3 reads CASSYSDRIVHEQYF. The CDR3 bases are TGTGCCAGCAGTTACTCGGACAGGATAGTACACGAGCAGTACTTC.

The chain employs TRBV5-1 and TRBJ2-7; maybe TRBD1 (6 bases). Germline loops: CDR1 SGHRS, CDR2 YFSETQ. The CDR3 runs to 15 residues. V was pared by 3 bases and J by 3 bases, with 16 bases between. CDR3 residues: CASSYTTDRFYEQYF. The DNA for the CDR3 is TGCGCCAGCAGCTACACTACCGACAGGTTCTACGAGCAGTACTTC.

The chain is built from TRBV5-6 and TRBJ2-1; D is uncertain. V was clipped by 4 bases and J by 7 bases, with 9 bases between them. The V gene's germline CDR1 is SGHDT and CDR2 YYEEEE. The CDR3 spans 12 residues. CDR3 nucleotide sequence: TGTGCCAGCAGCGCCGTCGGAAATGAGCAGTTCTTC. Protein product: CASSAVGNEQFF.

As to this clone: A junction boundary mismatches the germline segment, possibly from a read error. This chain connects TRBV7-7 to TRBJ2-5; the match to TRBD2 covers 11 bases. The germline gives CDR1 SSHAT, CDR2 FNYEAQ (reference sequence). This CDR3 has 18 residues. The CDR3 sequence is CASSSLSGTSGPQETQYF. Here the CDR3 DNA reads TGTGCTAGCAGCTCCCTATCCGGGACTAGCGGACCGCAAGAGACCCAGTACTTC.

The chain has TRBV9 and TRBJ1-1; 7 bases are shared with TRBD1. CDR3 length equals 17 residues. V trimming: 0 bases; J trimming: 0 bases; junction bases outside the gene matches: 8. The germline V gene has CDR1 SGDLS and CDR2 YYNGEE. The CDR3 loop reads CASSVGGGAGLNTEAFF. The CDR3 nucleotides are TGTGCCAGCAGCGTAGGAGGGGGCGCGGGATTGAACACTGAAGCTTTCTTT.

The chain is built from TRBV30 and TRBJ2-4; 11 bases line up with TRBD2. The germline V gene has CDR1 GTSNPN and CDR2 SVGIG (reference sequence). V lost 3 bases, J lost 0 bases, and 7 bases stayed unmatched. The CDR3 loop spans 17 amino acids. CDR3 nucleotides: TGTGCCTGGAGACTAGCGGGGGCCCCCTTAGCCAAAAACATTCAGTACTTC. The encoded protein is CAWRLAGAPLAKNIQYF.

This clone was counted only a few times. The gene calls are TRBV7-3 and TRBJ2-7; TRBD2 matches 7 bases. With 5 bases clipped from V and 0 bases from J, the junction kept 7 bases outside the gene matches. Germline-derived CDR1 and CDR2 are SGHTA and FQGTGA. The CDR3 is 15 residues long. CDR3 nucleotide sequence: TGTGCCAGCAGCCGCGGGGCGGGGGACTCCTACGAGCAGTACTTC. Translated, it gives CASSRGAGDSYEQYF. The full variable domain, in which reference TRBV7-3 and TRBJ2-7 provide the parts outside the CDR3, is GAGVSQTPSNKVTEKGKYVELRCDPISGHTALYWYRQSLGQGPEFLIYFQGTGAADDSGLPNDRFFAVRPEGSVSTLKIQRTERGDSAVYLCASSRGAGDSYEQYFGPGTRLTVT.

The chain joins TRBV30 to TRBJ1-1; D gene ambiguous. The germline V gene encodes CDR1 GTSNPN and CDR2 SVGIG (reference sequence). The V gene lost 2 bases and the J gene lost 6 bases, with 13 bases spanning the gap. The CDR3 has 13 amino acids. For the CDR3, the DNA is TGTGCCTGGAGTCCGGGCGGGGTACCTGAAGCTTTCTTT. It translates to CAWSPGGVPEAFF.

In the case of this clone: At the DNA level, this CDR3 is encoded by other sequences in the same sample as well. This chain links TRBV5-6 with TRBJ1-2, with a tentative D call TRBD1 (5 bases). The ends were cut back, 4 bases at V and 4 bases at J, with 8 bases in the middle. Germline assignment: CDR1 SGHDT and CDR2 YYEEEE. The CDR3 has 12 residues. CDR3 loop: CASSPGTYGYTF. The CDR3 DNA reads as TGTGCCAGCAGCCCCGGGACCTATGGCTACACCTTC.

The chain links TRBV2 to TRBJ1-1, with TRBD1 identical over 7 bases. V shed 5 bases, J shed 1 base, and the junction held 19 bases outside the gene matches. The V gene's germline CDR1 is SNHLY and CDR2 FYNNEI. This CDR3 has 19 residues. The CDR3: CASSPRGGHGSYPNTEAFF. CDR3 in DNA: TGTGCCAGCAGTCCCAGGGGGGGACACGGGTCCTATCCGAACACTGAAGCTTTCTTT.

The chain is built from TRBV21-1 and TRBJ1-6; TRBD1 reflects the table's D call only, with no check against the DNA. TRBV21-1 is a listed pseudogene. The CDR3 runs 14 residues. The CDR3 region has the DNA TGTGCCAGCGGGCAGAGATACCATAATTCACCCCTCCACTTT. It is translated as CASGQRYHNSPLHF.

This clone was seen many times. The J gene is TRBJ2-7, the V gene TRBV6-5, with D perhaps matching TRBD1 or TRBD2 (5 bases each). Germline V CDR1 and CDR2: MNHEY, SVGAGI. V lost 0 bases and J 5 bases, leaving 14 bases between the germline ends. This CDR3 is built from 15 residues. The CDR3 nucleotides read TGTGCCAGCAGTTACTCGAGGGCAGGGACGGACGAGCAGTACTTC. Amino acids: CASSYSRAGTDEQYF.

The table lists this clone with a count of one. The rearrangement links TRBV6-1 to TRBJ2-4; the D is unclear. CDR1 and CDR2 from the germline V gene are MNHNS and SASEGT. This CDR3 spans 14 amino acids. V dropped 2 bases and J dropped 3 bases, with 8 bases sitting between them. This chain's CDR3 is CASSESHSKNIQYF. In DNA form, the CDR3 reads TGTGCCAGCAGTGAATCTCACAGCAAAAACATTCAGTACTTC.

J is TRBJ1-1 and V is TRBV19; no firm D call. Germline V gene data show CDR1 as LNHDA and CDR2 as SQIVND (reference sequence). With 8 bases removed from V and 6 bases from J, the gap between germline ends came to 16 bases. The CDR3 is 13 residues long. For the CDR3, the DNA is TGTGCCAGTGGTGGGGAAGTTGCCTCTGAAGCTTTCTTT. Translation: CASGGEVASEAFF.

V usage is TRBV2 and J usage is TRBJ2-7, with TRBD1 matching 7 bases. Germline CDR1 SNHLY, CDR2 FYNNEI. This CDR3 spans 15 amino acids. Trimming at V came to 3 bases and at J to 0 bases, leaving 5 bases not matched to a gene. In DNA, the CDR3 is TGTGCCAGCAGTGACCCCCCAGGGGGCTCCTACGAGCAGTACTTC. As protein: CASSDPPGGSYEQYF.

For the CDR3, the DNA is TGTGCCAGCAGCGTAGAGGGGACTAGCACAGATACGCAGTATTTT. The encoded protein is CASSVEGTSTDTQYF. The chain uses TRBV9 and TRBJ2-3, with D tentatively TRBD2 (6 bases). The CDR3 totals 15 residues. Trimming took off 0 bases at V and 0 bases at J, with 8 bases between the two ends. In germline, CDR1 is SGDLS, CDR2 YYNGEE.

The V and J genes are TRBV7-8 and TRBJ2-3; D possibly matches TRBD1 or TRBD2 (5 bases each). Germline CDR1 SGHVS, CDR2 FQNEAQ. The CDR3 length is 16 residues. V was shortened by 5 bases and J by 2 bases, with 17 bases between the two germline ends. CDR3 sequence: CASSASGGEPTDTQYF. As DNA, the CDR3 is TGTGCCAGCAGCGCTAGTGGGGGAGAACCCACAGATACGCAGTATTTT.

The chain employs TRBV9 and TRBJ2-3; no reliable D call. Deletions cut 1 base from V and 0 bases from J, with 9 bases between. The CDR3 runs to 15 residues. The germline gives CDR1 SGDLS, CDR2 YYNGEE. In nucleotides, the CDR3 is TGTGCCAGCAGCGTATATGACACTAGCACAGATACGCAGTATTTT. Its protein product is CASSVYDTSTDTQYF.

The V and J genes are TRBV7-2 and TRBJ2-2; tentatively, D is TRBD1 (5 bases). Germline assignment: CDR1 SGHTA and CDR2 FQGNSA. CDR3 length: 14 amino acids. Trimming took off 1 base at V and 7 bases at J, with 10 bases between the two ends. CDR3 residues: CASSLESGIGELFF. CDR3 sequence (DNA): TGTGCCAGCAGCTTAGAATCAGGGATCGGGGAGCTGTTTTTT.

This sequence joins TRBV6-1 and TRBJ2-1, with 7 bases identical to TRBD2. Losses at the gene ends were 4 bases for V and 3 bases for J; bases not matched to a gene: 12. The CDR3 is made up of 17 amino acids. Germline V gene lookup returns CDR1 MNHNS and CDR2 SASEGT. CDR3 loop: CASSGHPLGGDYNEQFF. The DNA for the CDR3 is TGTGCCAGCAGTGGACACCCATTGGGGGGGGACTACAATGAGCAGTTCTTC.

This rearrangement joins TRBV6-1 to TRBJ2-5, with a tentative D call TRBD2 (6 bases). V dropped 3 bases and J dropped 6 bases, with 11 bases sitting between them. CDR1 MNHNS and CDR2 SASEGT come from the germline V gene. The CDR3 loop spans 13 amino acids. The CDR3, as DNA: TGTGCCAGCAGTGACAGGGACTCAAAGACCCAGTACTTC. Encoded protein: CASSDRDSKTQYF.

This chain uses TRBV11-2 with TRBJ2-1; tentative D call: TRBD2 (6 bases). The CDR3 contains 15 residues. Germline CDR1 SGHAT, CDR2 FQNNGV. The V and J ends lost 3 bases and 3 bases respectively, with 12 bases between them. CDR3 region: CASSLSGGIYNEQFF. The CDR3 DNA sequence: TGTGCCAGCAGCTTGTCTGGGGGGATCTACAATGAGCAGTTCTTC.